Given below is one T cell receptor beta chain in context. Its target is unknown. The data belong to a study of T cells expressing NK-cell markers. At the level of the study: HCMV serostatus: most of the eight sequenced donors positive, one negative. Findings of the study overall: For six donors, the dominant NKG2C+ clonotypes made up roughly 1.0-8% of their CD8+ T cells. These clonotypes additionally ranked first within the CD3+CD56-NKG2C+ fraction of a few donors.

5'RACE template switching with UMIs produced the TCR beta cDNA. Each CDR3 protein gets one entry in TCRdb, which reprocessed the 5' RACE reads and gives no DNA. This repertoire includes some 600,000 distinct CDR3 sequences. The CDR3 covers 15 residues. Germline V gives CDR1 MNHEY, CDR2 SVGAGI. The origin of this receptor is a man younger than 30 in good health. The rearrangement uses TRBV6-5 and TRBJ2-7; absent DNA, TCRdb's TRBD2 call cannot be checked. The sequencing sample was made of blood T cells: a sorted CD56 or NKG2C T cell subset, CD4+ or CD8+ T cells, or bulk PBMC T cells (not recorded which). CDR3 sequence reads: CASSYPSGSVDEQYF.